Presented here are 13 T cell receptor beta chains from one specimen sequenced in a study of CD8 T cells in ankylosing spondylitis (dated by TCRdb to the late 2010s). Summary of the overall study and its limitations: Blood from ankylosing spondylitis patients appeared to be characterized by a TCR beta motif made up of under ten highly homologous amino acid variants.

The method was 5' RACE. Sequencing took place on an Illumina HiSeq 2500. The public reads were quality trimmed at Q25 with fastp and then assembled into clones with MiXCR by TCRdb, keeping productive beta chains. Identical CDR3 protein sequences are pooled into one entry, listed with their most common genes and DNA. This sample holds 200,000 to 250,000 distinct CDR3 sequences; 5.5% to 7.5% were observed only once. Of the sample, 14% is held by the ten largest clones. The antigens of these receptors remain unknown. The material sequenced was blood, either unsorted or a sorted T cell fraction (not recorded which). The receptors originated from a male donor with ankylosing spondylitis.

This clonotype occurred many times. V gene TRBV7-3 combines with J gene TRBJ2-3; possibly TRBD1 for D (5 bases). From germline, CDR1 is SGHTA and CDR2 FQGTGA. The CDR3 length is 15 residues. Between the trimmed V and J ends, which lost 0 bases and 1 base, there was a span of 8 bases. The CDR3 bases are TGTGCCAGCAGCTTAACAGGGGCCGGCACAGATACGCAGTATTTT. Protein: CASSLTGAGTDTQYF.

This clonotype has only a few counts. The chain joins TRBV6-1 to TRBJ2-5; 8 bases match TRBD2. Germline V lookup: CDR1 MNHNS, CDR2 SASEGT. CDR3 length: 16 amino acids. With V trimmed by 9 bases and J by 1 base, 13 bases remained unmatched. The CDR3 here is CASLAWSGGTQETQYF. CDR3 nucleotide sequence: TGTGCCAGTTTAGCCTGGAGCGGGGGAACCCAAGAGACCCAGTACTTC.

This clonotype has just a few counts. V and J are TRBV7-2 and TRBJ1-5; D is uncertain. Germline V gene lookup returns CDR1 SGHTA and CDR2 FQGNSA. The CDR3 spans 14 residues. V dropped 1 base and J dropped 4 bases, with 8 bases sitting between them. CDR3 region: CASSLDPGNQPQHF. DNA for the CDR3: TGTGCCAGCAGCTTAGATCCGGGGAATCAGCCCCAGCATTTT.

At least ten counts were recorded for this clonotype. The chain is built from TRBV23-1 and TRBJ2-2; 7 nucleotides align to TRBD2. TRBV23-1 is an open reading frame, and its role is uncertain. The CDR3 is 14 amino acids. Unmatched junction bases numbered 7, after V lost 6 bases and J lost 6 bases. The CDR3 sequence: CASSLLAVPGELFF. The CDR3 DNA reads TGCGCCAGCAGCCTCCTAGCGGTCCCCGGGGAGCTGTTTTTT.

This clonotype was seen repeatedly, ten times or more. The DNA for the CDR3 is TGCAGTGCTAGAGATGGGAGGCAGGAGAGCTCCTACGAGCAGTACTTC. Protein product: CSARDGRQESSYEQYF. This chain links TRBV20-1 with TRBJ2-7; possibly TRBD2 for D (6 bases). Germline V gene data show CDR1 as DFQATT and CDR2 as SNEGSKA (reference sequence). The V end lost 0 bases, the J end lost 0 bases, and 15 bases lay between the germline ends. CDR3 length: 16 amino acids.

This clonotype was detected many times. The chain links TRBV10-3 to TRBJ1-5; D remains unclear. Germline V CDR1 and CDR2: ENHRY, SYGVKD. This CDR3 has 14 residues. The V gene lost 8 bases and the J gene lost 0 bases, with 11 bases spanning the gap. CDR3 sequence: CAIRSGYSNQPQHF. The CDR3 DNA sequence: TGTGCCATCCGGAGTGGGTATAGCAATCAGCCCCAGCATTTT.

This clonotype has at least ten counts. The chain links TRBV28 to TRBJ2-2; no clear D. Trimming left V 6 bases short and J 3 bases short, with 5 bases between. Germline CDR1 is MDHEN and CDR2 is SYDVKM. This CDR3 is 12 amino acids long. The CDR3 spells CASSPYTGELFF. The CDR3 DNA reads TGTGCCAGCAGCCCTTACACCGGGGAGCTGTTTTTT.

This clonotype was seen at least ten times. The chain carries TRBV12-3 or TRBV12-4 and TRBJ2-7; D ambiguous. V was shortened by 6 bases and J by 3 bases, with 12 bases between the two germline ends. The CDR3 extends over 13 amino acids. CDR3 region: CASRVGANYEQYF. DNA of the CDR3: TGTGCCAGCAGGGTAGGCGCAAACTACGAGCAGTACTTC.

This clonotype was counted at least ten times. The V and J genes are TRBV3-1 and TRBJ2-5; 9 positions agree with TRBD1. The V segment lost 0 bases and the J segment 1 base; nucleotides outside the gene matches: 6. Germline lookup yields CDR1 LGHDT and CDR2 YNNKEL (reference sequence). This CDR3 contains 17 residues. CDR3: CASSQEVWGQGQETQYF. In nucleotides, the CDR3 is TGTGCCAGCAGCCAAGAGGTTTGGGGACAGGGCCAAGAGACCCAGTACTTC.

The chain links TRBV20-1 to TRBJ1-1, with D possibly TRBD1 on 5 matching bases. This CDR3 comprises 13 residues. Germline CDR1 DFQATT, CDR2 SNEGSKA (reference sequence). V dropped 3 bases and J dropped 0 bases, with 8 bases sitting between them. CDR3 loop: CSASETVNTEAFF. The DNA for the CDR3 is TGCAGTGCTAGCGAGACAGTGAACACTGAAGCTTTCTTT.

At least ten counts were recorded for this clonotype. The CDR3 DNA reads as TGTGCCAGCAGCCCCGACTGGAGCGACGAGCAGTACTTC. Its translation: CASSPDWSDEQYF. This rearrangement joins TRBV6-6 to TRBJ2-7; D ambiguous. The CDR3 sequence is 13 residues long. V was shortened by 6 bases and J by 5 bases, with 14 bases between the two germline ends. The germline V gene has CDR1 MNHNY and CDR2 SVGAGI (reference sequence).

Concerning this clonotype: This sequence may be a read error, since a much larger clone differs from it by one base. The rearrangement links TRBV15 to TRBJ2-3, with TRBD1 matching over 8 bases. CDR1 and CDR2 (germline): LNHNV, YYDKDF (reference sequence). The CDR3 has 14 residues. Germline trimming cut 3 bases from V and 10 bases from J; bases unmatched to any gene: 9. The CDR3 here is CATSSGQGSDAQYF. CDR3 sequence (DNA): TGTGCCACCAGCAGTGGACAGGGCAGTGATGCGCAGTATTTT.

The sample holds many counts of this clonotype. The chain carries TRBV7-9 and TRBJ2-1, with 8 bases lining up with TRBD2. This CDR3 has 16 amino acids. V lost 1 base, J lost 4 bases, and 6 bases stayed unmatched. CDR1 and CDR2 (germline): SEHNR, FQNEAQ (reference sequence). Here the CDR3 DNA reads TGTGCCAGCAGCTTAGTCCGTAGCGGGGTGTACAATGAGCAGTTCTTC. It translates to CASSLVRSGVYNEQFF.